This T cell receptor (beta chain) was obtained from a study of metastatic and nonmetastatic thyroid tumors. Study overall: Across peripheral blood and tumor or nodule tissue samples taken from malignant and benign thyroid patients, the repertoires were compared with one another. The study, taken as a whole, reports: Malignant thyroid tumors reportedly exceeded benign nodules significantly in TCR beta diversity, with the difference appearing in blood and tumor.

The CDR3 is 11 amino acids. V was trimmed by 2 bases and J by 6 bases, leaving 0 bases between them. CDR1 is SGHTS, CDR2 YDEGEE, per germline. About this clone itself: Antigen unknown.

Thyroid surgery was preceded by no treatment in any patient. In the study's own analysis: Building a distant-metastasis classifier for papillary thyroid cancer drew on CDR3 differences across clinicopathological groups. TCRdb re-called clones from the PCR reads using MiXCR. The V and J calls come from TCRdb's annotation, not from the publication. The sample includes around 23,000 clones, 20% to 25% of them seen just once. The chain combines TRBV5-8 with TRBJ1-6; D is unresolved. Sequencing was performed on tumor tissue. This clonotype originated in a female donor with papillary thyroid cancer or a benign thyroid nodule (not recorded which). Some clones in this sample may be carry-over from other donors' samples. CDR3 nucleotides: TGTGCCAGCAGCTTTAATTCACCCCTCCACTTT. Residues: CASSFNSPLHF.